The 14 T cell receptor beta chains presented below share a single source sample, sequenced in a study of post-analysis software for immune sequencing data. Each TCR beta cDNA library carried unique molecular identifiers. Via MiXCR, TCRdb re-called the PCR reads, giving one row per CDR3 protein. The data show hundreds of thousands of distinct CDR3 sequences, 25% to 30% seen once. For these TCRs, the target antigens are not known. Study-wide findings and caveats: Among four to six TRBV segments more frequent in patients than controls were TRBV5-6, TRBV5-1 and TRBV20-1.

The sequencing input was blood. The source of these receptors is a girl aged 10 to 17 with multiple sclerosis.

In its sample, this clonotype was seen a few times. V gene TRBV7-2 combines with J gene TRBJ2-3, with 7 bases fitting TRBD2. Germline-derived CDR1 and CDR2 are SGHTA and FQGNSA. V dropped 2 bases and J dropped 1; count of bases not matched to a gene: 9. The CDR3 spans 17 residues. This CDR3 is CASSLSRPGGGTDTQYF. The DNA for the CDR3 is TGTGCCAGCAGCTTATCTCGTCCGGGAGGTGGCACAGATACGCAGTATTTT.

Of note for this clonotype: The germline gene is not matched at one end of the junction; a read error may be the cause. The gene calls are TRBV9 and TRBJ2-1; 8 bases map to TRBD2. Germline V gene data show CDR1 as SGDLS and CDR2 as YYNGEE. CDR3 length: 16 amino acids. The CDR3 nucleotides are TGTGCCGGCAGCGCGTCTAAGCGGGGGACTTACAATGAGCAGTTCTTC. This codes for CAGSASKRGTYNEQFF. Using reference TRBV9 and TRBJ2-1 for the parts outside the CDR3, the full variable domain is DSGVTQTPKHLITATGQRVTLRCSPRSGDLSVYWYQQSLDQGLQFLIQYYNGEERAKGNILERFSAQQFPDLHSELNLSSLELGDSALYFCAGSASKRGTYNEQFFGPGTRLTVL.

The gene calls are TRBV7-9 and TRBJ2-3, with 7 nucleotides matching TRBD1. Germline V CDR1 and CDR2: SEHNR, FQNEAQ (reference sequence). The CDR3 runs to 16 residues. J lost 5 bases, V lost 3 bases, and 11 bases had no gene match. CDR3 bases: TGTGCCAGCAGCTTGGAAAGCGAGGGGGCCGGAGATACGCAGTATTTT. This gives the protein CASSLESEGAGDTQYF.

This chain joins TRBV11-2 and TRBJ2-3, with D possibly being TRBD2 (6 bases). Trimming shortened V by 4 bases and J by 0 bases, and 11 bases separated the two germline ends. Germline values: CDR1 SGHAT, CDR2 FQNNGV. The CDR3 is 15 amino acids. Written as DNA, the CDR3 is TGTGCCAGCAGCTCCGGGACTCCAAGCACAGATACGCAGTATTTT. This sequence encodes CASSSGTPSTDTQYF.

The CDR3 DNA follows: TGTGCCAGCAGTGAAGCGACACGTTGGGTCTACGAGCAGTACTTC. Protein product: CASSEATRWVYEQYF. V and J are TRBV6-1 and TRBJ2-7; D remains unclear. Germline V gene sequence: CDR1 MNHNS, CDR2 SASEGT. The germline V and J ends were trimmed by 0 bases and 3 bases, with 12 bases remaining between them. The CDR3 is 15 amino acids.

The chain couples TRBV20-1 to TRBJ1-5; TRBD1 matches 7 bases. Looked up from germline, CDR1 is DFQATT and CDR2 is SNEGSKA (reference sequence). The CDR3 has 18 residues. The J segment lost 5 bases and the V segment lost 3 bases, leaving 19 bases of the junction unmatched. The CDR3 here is CSARFRRVDRPMDQPQHF. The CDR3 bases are TGCAGTGCTAGGTTTCGTCGGGTGGACAGGCCCATGGATCAGCCCCAGCATTTT.

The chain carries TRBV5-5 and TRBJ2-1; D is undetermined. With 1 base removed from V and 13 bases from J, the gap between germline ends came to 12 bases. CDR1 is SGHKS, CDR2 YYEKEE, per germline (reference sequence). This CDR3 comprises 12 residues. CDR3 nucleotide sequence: TGTGCCAGCAGCTTGAACGTGGAGACCCAGTTCTTC. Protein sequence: CASSLNVETQFF. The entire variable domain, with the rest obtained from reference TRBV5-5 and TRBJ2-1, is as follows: DAGVTQSPTHLIKTRGQQVTLRCSPISGHKSVSWYQQVLGQGPQFIFQYYEKEERGRGNFPDRFSARQFPNYSSELNVNALLLGDSALYLCASSLNVETQFFGPGTRLTVL.

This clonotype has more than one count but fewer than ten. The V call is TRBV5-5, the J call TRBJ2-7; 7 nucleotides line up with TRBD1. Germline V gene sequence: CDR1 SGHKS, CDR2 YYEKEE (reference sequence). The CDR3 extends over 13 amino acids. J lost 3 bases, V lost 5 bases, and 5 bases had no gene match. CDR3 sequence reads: CASRPGQSYEQYF. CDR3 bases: TGTGCCAGCAGACCGGGACAGAGCTACGAGCAGTACTTC.

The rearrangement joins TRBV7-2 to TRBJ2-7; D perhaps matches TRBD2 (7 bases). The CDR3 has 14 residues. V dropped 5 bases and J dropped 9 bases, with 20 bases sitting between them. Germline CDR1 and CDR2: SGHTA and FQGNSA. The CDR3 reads CASSPKGGTGVQYF. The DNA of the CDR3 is TGTGCCAGCAGCCCCAAGGGGGGGACTGGGGTGCAGTACTTC.

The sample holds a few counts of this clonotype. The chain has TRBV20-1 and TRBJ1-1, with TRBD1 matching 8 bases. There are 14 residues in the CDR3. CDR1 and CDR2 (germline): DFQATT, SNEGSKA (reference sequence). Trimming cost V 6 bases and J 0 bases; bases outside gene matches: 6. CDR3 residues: CSARKGQVNTEAFF. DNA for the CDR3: TGCAGTGCCCGTAAGGGACAGGTGAACACTGAAGCTTTCTTT.

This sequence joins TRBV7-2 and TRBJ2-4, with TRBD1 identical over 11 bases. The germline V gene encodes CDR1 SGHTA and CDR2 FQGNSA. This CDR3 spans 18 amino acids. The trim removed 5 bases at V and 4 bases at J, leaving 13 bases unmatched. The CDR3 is CASSTGGSGTGGKNIQYF. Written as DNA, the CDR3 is TGTGCCAGCAGCACAGGGGGGTCTGGGACAGGGGGTAAAAACATTCAGTACTTC.

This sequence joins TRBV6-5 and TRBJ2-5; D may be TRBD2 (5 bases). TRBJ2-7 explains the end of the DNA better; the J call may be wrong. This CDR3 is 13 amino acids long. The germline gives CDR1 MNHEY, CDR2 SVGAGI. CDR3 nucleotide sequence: TGTGCCAGCAGGCGGTCCGGAGGTGGCGAGCAGTACTTC. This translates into CASRRSGGGEQYF.

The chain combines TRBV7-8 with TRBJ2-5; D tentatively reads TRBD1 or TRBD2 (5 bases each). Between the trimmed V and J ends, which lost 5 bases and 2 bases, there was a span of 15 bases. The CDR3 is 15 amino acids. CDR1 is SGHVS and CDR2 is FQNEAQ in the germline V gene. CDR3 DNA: TGTGCCAGCAGCCTCTCACGGGGCCCACAAGAGACCCAGTACTTC. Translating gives CASSLSRGPQETQYF.

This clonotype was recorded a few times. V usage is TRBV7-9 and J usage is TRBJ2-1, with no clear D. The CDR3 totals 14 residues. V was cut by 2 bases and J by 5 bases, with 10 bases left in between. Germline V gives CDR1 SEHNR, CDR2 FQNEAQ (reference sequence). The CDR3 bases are TGTGCCAGCAGCTTAATGCGGAACCACAATGAGCAGTTCTTC. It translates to CASSLMRNHNEQFF.